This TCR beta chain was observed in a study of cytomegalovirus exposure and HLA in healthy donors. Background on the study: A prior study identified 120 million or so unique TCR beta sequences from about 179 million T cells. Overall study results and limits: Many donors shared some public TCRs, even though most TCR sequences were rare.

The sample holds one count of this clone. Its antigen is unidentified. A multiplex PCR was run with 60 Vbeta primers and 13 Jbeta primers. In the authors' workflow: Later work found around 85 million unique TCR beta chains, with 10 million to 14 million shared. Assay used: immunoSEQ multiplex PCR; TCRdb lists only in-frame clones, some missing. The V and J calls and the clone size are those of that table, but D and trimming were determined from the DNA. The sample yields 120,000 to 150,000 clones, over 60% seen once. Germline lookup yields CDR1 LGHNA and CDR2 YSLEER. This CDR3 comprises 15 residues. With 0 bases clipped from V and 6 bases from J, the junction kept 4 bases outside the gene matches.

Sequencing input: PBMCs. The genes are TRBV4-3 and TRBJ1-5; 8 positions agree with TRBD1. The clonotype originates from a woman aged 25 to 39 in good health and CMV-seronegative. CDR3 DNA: TGCGCCAGCAGCCAAGACGGGACAGGAGGTCAGCCCCAGCATTTT. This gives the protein CASSQDGTGGQPQHF.